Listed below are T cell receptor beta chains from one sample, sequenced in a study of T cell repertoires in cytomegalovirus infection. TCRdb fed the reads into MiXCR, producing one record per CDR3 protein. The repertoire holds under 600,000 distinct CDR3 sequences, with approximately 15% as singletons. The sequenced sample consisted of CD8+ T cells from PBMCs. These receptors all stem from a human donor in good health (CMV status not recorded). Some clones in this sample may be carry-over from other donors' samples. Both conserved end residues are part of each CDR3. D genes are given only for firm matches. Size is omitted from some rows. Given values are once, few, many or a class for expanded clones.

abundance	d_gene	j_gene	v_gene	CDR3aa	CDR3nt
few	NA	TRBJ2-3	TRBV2	CASSSLAGYTDTQYF	TGTGCCAGCTCTTCACTAGCCGGATACACAGATACGCAGTATTTT
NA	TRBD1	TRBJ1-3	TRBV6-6	CASSYSDRGSSGNTIYF	TGTGCCAGCAGTTACTCGGACAGGGGGTCCTCTGGAAACACCATATATTTT
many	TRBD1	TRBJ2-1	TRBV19	CASSPRTGGAYNEQFF	TGTGCCAGTAGTCCTCGGACAGGGGGCGCTTACAATGAGCAGTTCTTC
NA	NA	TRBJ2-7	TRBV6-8	CASSYSGLNEQYF	TGTGCCAGCAGTTACTCCGGACTTAACGAGCAGTACTTC
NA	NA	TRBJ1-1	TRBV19	CASSSRTKKNTEAFF	TGTGCCAGTAGTTCGAGGACAAAAAAGAACACTGAAGCTTTCTTT
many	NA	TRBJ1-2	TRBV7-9	CASASSRLANYGYTF	TGTGCCAGCGCCTCATCTAGGCTAGCTAACTATGGCTACACCTTC
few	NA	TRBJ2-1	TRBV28	CASSFSPGWGEQFF	TGTGCCAGCAGTTTCTCTCCGGGATGGGGTGAGCAGTTCTTC
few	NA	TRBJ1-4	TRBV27	CASSLSGGQNGEKLFF	TGTGCCAGCAGTTTAAGCGGTGGACAGAACGGTGAAAAACTGTTTTTT
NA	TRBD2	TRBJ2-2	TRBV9	CASSHPVLGGGNTGELFF	TGTGCCAGCAGCCATCCCGTTTTGGGCGGGGGGAACACCGGGGAGCTGTTTTTT
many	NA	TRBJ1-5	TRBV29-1	CSWGEGINQPQHF	TGCAGTTGGGGGGAGGGGATCAATCAGCCCCAGCATTTT
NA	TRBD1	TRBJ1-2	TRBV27	CASRRGGANYGYTF	TGTGCCAGCAGAAGAGGGGGCGCAAACTATGGCTACACCTTC
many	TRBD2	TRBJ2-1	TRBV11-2	CASSYSGRTDNEQFF	TGTGCCAGCAGCTATAGCGGGAGGACCGACAATGAGCAGTTCTTC
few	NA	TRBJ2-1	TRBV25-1	CASSPAEWNEQFF	TGTGCCAGTTCCCCCGCCGAGTGGAATGAGCAGTTCTTC
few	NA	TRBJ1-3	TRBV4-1	CASSSQGPISGNTIYF	TGCGCCAGCAGCTCCCAGGGTCCAATCTCTGGAAACACCATATATTTT
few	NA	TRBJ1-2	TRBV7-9	CASTSGSDNYGYTF	TGTGCCAGCACTTCGGGGTCCGATAACTATGGCTACACCTTC
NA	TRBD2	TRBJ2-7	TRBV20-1	CSARGGLAGDSGYEQYF	TGCAGTGCTAGAGGCGGACTAGCGGGAGACTCTGGCTACGAGCAGTACTTC
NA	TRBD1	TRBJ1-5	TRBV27	CASSTSRDSNQPQHF	TGTGCCAGCAGTACTTCACGGGACAGCAATCAGCCACAGCATTTT
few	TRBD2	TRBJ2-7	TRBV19	CASSPGGFSGRSYEQYF	TGTGCCAGTAGTCCCGGGGGGTTTAGCGGGAGGTCCTACGAGCAGTACTTC
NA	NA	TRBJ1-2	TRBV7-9	CASSPEGGYGYGYTF	TGTGCCAGCAGCCCCGAAGGGGGATACGGCTATGGCTACACCTTC
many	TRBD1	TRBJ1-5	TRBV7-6	CASSPGQGTYSNQPQHF	TGTGCCAGCAGCCCAGGACAGGGGACCTATAGCAATCAGCCCCAGCATTTT
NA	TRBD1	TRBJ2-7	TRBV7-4	CASSLRGQGNPYEQYF	TGTGCCAGCAGCCTTAGGGGACAGGGGAATCCCTACGAGCAGTACTTC
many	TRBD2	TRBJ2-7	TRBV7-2	CASSLLSGSSNEQYF	TGTGCCAGCAGCTTACTTAGCGGGAGTAGCAACGAGCAGTACTTC
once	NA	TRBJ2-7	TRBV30	CALSWGTYEQYF	TGTGCCTTGAGTTGGGGGACCTACGAGCAGTACTTC
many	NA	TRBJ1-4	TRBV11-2	CASSSRLSTNEKLFF	TGTGCCAGCAGCTCCCGACTGAGTACTAATGAAAAACTGTTTTTT
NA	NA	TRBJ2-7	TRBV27	CASGVGGPTEQYF	TGTGCCAGCGGCGTGGGGGGGCCGACGGAGCAGTACTTC
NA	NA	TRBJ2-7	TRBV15	CATSPRTASYEQYF	TGTGCCACCAGCCCCCGGACAGCCTCCTACGAGCAGTACTTC
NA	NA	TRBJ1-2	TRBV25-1	CASSGGSWVNGYTF	TGTGCCAGCAGTGGCGGGAGCTGGGTGAATGGCTACACCTTC
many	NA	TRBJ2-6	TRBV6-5	CASSYPSTGSGANVLTF	TGTGCCAGCAGTTATCCTTCCACAGGGTCTGGGGCCAACGTCCTGACTTTC
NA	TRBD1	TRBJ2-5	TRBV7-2	CASRPGTGGGQETQYF	TGTGCAAGCAGACCGGGGACAGGGGGGGGACAAGAGACCCAGTACTTC
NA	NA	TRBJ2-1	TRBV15	CATSRDLGYHEQFF	TGTGCCACCAGCAGAGATTTGGGATATCACGAGCAGTTCTTC
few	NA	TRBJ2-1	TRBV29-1	CSVRNDSLSYNEQFF	TGCAGCGTTAGGAATGACAGCCTCTCCTACAATGAGCAGTTCTTC
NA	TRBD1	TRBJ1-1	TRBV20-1	CSASIQGATEAFF	TGCAGTGCTAGCATACAGGGGGCTACTGAAGCTTTCTTT
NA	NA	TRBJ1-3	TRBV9	CASSPTGGNGNTIYF	TGTGCCAGCAGCCCAACCGGGGGTAATGGAAACACCATATATTTT
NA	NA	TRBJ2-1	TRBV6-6	CASSYDANRYNEQFF	TGTGCCAGCAGTTACGATGCGAACCGCTACAATGAGCAGTTCTTC
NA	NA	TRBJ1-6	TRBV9	CASSVVDSYNSPLHF	TGTGCCAGCAGCGTAGTAGACTCCTATAATTCACCCCTCCACTTT
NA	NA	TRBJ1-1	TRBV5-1	CASSLRGEGTEAFF	TGCGCCAGCAGCTTGAGGGGCGAGGGAACTGAAGCTTTCTTT
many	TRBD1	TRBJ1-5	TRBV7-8	CASSSTDRGRNQPQHF	TGTGCCAGCAGCTCCACAGACAGGGGAAGAAATCAGCCCCAGCATTTT
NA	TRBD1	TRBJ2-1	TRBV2	CASSGRRGYGNEQFF	TGTGCCAGCAGTGGTCGCAGGGGGTACGGCAATGAGCAGTTCTTC
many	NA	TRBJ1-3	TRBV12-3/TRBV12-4	CASSMVDLENTIYF	TGTGCCAGCAGTATGGTGGATTTGGAAAACACCATATATTTT
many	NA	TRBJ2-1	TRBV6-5	CASSSSASYNEQFF	TGTGCCAGCAGTTCCTCGGCCTCCTACAATGAGCAGTTCTTC
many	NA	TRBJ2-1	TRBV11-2	CASSERVGGPRNEQFF	TGTGCCAGCAGCGAACGTGTAGGGGGTCCGCGGAATGAGCAGTTCTTC
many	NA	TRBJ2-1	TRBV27	CASSFPGVYNEQFF	TGTGCCAGCAGTTTTCCGGGCGTTTACAATGAGCAGTTCTTC
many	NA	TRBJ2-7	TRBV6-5	CASSYSTGQASYEQYF	TGTGCCAGCAGTTACTCAACGGGACAAGCATCGTACGAGCAGTACTTC
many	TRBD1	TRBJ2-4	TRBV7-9	CASSLVSQDRGSAKNIQYF	TGTGCCAGCAGCTTAGTCTCTCAGGACAGGGGTTCAGCCAAAAACATTCAGTACTTC
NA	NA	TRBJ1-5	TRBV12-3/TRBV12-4	CASSLGQTNQPQHF	TGTGCCAGCAGTCTCGGACAGACCAATCAGCCCCAGCATTTT
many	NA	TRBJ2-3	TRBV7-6	CASSLWTADTQYF	TGTGCCAGCAGCTTATGGACAGCAGATACGCAGTATTTT